This T cell receptor (beta chain) comes out of a study of blood T cell repertoires in COVID-19. TCRdb keeps only in-frame clones here, not all; method: immunoSEQ multiplex PCR. The table shows fewer than 250,000 clones, with about 91% occurring only once. Sample: peripheral blood. This TCR was recovered from a middle-aged woman with acute or convalescent COVID-19.

CDR3 amino acids: CASSSTDRNHGYTF. CDR3 bases: TGTGCCAGCAGTTCAACCGACAGAAATCATGGCTACACCTTC. The rearrangement joins TRBV28 to TRBJ1-2, with a weak D call TRBD1 (5 bases). CDR1 is MDHEN, CDR2 SYDVKM, per germline. V was shortened by 4 bases and J by 6 bases, with 15 bases between the two germline ends. The CDR3 is 14 residues long.